This T cell receptor (beta chain) originates from a study of cytomegalovirus exposure and HLA in healthy donors. The study, taken as a whole, reports: In an earlier analysis, most TCR beta V segments were productive about 87% or about 30% of the time.

Germline values: CDR1 SGHAT, CDR2 FQNNGV. Trimming pared 1 base from V and 4 bases from J, leaving 15 bases between. CDR3 size: 16 residues. 60 Vbeta and 13 Jbeta primers were used in PCR. Sequencing used immunoSEQ multiplex PCR; TCRdb keeps in-frame clones, though not all of them. Here the sample table reports 200,000 or so clones. A note on this clone: Its antigen remains unidentified.

This TCR came from a boy younger than 18 in good health and CMV-seronegative. Material: PBMCs. The chain recombines TRBV11-2 with TRBJ2-3; a weak D match, TRBD1 (6 bases). The CDR3 DNA follows: TGTGCCAGCAGCTTAGCGTCGGCAGGGGTCCCAGATACGCAGTATTTT. Its translation: CASSLASAGVPDTQYF.